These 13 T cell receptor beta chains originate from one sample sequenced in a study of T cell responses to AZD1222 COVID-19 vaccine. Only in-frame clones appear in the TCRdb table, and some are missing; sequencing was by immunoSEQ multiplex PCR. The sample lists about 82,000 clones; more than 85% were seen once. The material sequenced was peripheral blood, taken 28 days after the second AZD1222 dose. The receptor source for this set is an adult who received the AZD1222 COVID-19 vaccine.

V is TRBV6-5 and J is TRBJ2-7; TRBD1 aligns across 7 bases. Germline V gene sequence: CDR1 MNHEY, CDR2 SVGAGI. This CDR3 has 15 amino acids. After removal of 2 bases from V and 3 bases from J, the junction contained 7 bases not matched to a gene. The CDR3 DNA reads TGTGCCAGCAGTTACGGGCAGGGGGTTGGCTACGAGCAGTACTTC. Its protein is CASSYGQGVGYEQYF.

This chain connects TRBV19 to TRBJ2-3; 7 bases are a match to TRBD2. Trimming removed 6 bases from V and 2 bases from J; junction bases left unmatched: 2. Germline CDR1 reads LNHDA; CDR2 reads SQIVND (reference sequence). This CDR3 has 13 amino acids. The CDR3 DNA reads TGTGCCAGTAGCGGGGGGTCCACAGATACGCAGTATTTT. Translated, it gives CASSGGSTDTQYF.

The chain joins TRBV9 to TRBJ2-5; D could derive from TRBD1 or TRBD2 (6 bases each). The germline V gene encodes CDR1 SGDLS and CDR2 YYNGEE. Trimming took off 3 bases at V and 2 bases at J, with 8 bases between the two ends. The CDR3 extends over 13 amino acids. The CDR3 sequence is CASSAGAQETQYF. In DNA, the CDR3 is TGTGCCAGCAGCGCGGGGGCGCAAGAGACCCAGTACTTC.

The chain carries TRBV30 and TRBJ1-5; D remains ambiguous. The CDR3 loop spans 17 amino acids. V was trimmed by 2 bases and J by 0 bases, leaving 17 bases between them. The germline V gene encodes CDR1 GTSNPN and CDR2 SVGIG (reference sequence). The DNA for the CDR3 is TGTGCCTGGAGTACAACGTTTCCTCAATATAGCAATCAGCCCCAGCATTTT. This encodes CAWSTTFPQYSNQPQHF.

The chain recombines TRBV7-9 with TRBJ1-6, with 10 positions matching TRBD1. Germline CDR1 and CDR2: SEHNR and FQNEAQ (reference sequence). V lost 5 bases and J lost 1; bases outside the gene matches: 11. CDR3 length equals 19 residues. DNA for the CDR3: TGTGCCAGCAGCCAGGGAGGGGACAGGGGAAAATCCTATAATTCACCCCTCCACTTT. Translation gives CASSQGGDRGKSYNSPLHF.

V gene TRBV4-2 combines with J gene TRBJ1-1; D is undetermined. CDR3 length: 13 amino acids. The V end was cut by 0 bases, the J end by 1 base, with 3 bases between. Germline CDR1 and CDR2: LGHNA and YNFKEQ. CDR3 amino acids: CASSQDWNTEAFF. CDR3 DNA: TGTGCCAGCAGCCAAGATTGGAACACTGAAGCTTTCTTT.

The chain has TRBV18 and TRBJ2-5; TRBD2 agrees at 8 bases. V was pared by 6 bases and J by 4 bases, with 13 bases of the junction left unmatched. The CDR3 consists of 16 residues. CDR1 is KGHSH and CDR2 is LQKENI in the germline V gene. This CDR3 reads CASSLTLSSGGETQYF. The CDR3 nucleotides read TGTGCCAGCTCCCTGACCTTGTCGAGCGGGGGAGAGACCCAGTACTTC.

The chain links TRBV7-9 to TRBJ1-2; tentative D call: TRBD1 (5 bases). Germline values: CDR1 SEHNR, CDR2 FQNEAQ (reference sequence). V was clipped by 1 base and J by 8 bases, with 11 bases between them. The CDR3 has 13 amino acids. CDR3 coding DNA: TGTGCCAGCAGCTTAGGGCTACAGGACGGCTACACCTTC. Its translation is CASSLGLQDGYTF.

The CDR3, as DNA: TGTGCCAGCAGTGAAGGGCAGGGTAGGATCTATGGCTACACCTTC. Its protein is CASSEGQGRIYGYTF. The chain combines TRBV2 with TRBJ1-2, with a weak D call TRBD1 (5 bases). Trimming took off 1 base at V and 4 bases at J, with 13 bases between the two ends. Germline CDR1 SNHLY, CDR2 FYNNEI. The CDR3 has 15 amino acids.

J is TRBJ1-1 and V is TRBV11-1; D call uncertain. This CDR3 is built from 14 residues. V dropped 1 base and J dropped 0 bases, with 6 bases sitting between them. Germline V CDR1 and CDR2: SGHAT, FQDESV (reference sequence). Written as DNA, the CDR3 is TGTGCCAGCAGCTTAGGCGACCTGAACACTGAAGCTTTCTTT. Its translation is CASSLGDLNTEAFF.

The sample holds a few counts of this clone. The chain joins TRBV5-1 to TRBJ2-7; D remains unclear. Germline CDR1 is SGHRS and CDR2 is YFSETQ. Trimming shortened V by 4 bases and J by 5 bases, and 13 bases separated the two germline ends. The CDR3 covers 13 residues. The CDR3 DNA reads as TGCGCCAGCAGCAACACTGTACGTGACGAGCAGTACTTC. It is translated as CASSNTVRDEQYF.

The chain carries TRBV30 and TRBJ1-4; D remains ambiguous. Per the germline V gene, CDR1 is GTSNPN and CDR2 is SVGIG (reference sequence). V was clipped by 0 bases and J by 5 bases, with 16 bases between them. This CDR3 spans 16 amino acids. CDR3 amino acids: CAWSVVPGTFNEKLFF. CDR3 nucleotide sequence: TGTGCCTGGAGTGTAGTCCCGGGAACATTCAATGAAAAACTGTTTTTT.

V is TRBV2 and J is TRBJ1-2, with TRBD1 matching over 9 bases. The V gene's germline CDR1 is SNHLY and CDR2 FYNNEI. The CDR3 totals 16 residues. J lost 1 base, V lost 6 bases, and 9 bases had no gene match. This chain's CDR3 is CASSATGTGHNYGYTF. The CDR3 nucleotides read TGTGCCAGCAGCGCCACCGGGACAGGGCATAACTATGGCTACACCTTC.